These T cell receptor beta chains were read from a single sample in a study of blood T cell repertoires in COVID-19. TCRdb's copy holds only in-frame clones and misses some; the assay was immunoSEQ multiplex PCR. The sample lists 250,000 to 350,000 clones, roughly 90% seen once, with 5% to 7% in the top ten. Sequenced material: peripheral blood. The source is a man aged 18 to 29 who had recovered from COVID-19. CDR3s include the opening cysteine and the closing phenylalanine or tryptophan. D genes are given only for firm matches. Not every row has a clone size; where given, it reads once, few, many or a size class.

cdr3_nt cdr3_aa j_call clone_size d_call v_call
TGTGCCAGCAGCTCCCAAAAACAGGGTAGCTCCTACGAGCAGTACTTC CASSSQKQGSSYEQYF TRBJ2-7 . . TRBV7-2
TGTGCCAGCAGCATACAGGTGAACACTGAAGCTTTCTTT CASSIQVNTEAFF TRBJ1-1 few . TRBV7-3
TGTGCCAGCAGGATCGGGGTTTCTTCGAACACCGGGGAGCTGTTTTTT CASRIGVSSNTGELFF TRBJ2-2 . . TRBV2
TGTGCCAGCTCACCTTCAGGGTATGACTCTGGAAACACCATATATTTT CASSPSGYDSGNTIYF TRBJ1-3 . . TRBV18
TGTGCCAGCAGACCAAGGACAGGTTCTAATGAAAAACTGTTTTTT CASRPRTGSNEKLFF TRBJ1-4 . TRBD1 TRBV11-2
TGTGCCAGCAGCGAATGGTCTAGCGGGATAGTCGATGAGCAGTTCTTC CASSEWSSGIVDEQFF TRBJ2-1 . TRBD2 TRBV7-6
TGTGCCAGCAGCCCAAGACTAGCGGGAGGGCCCTACGAGCAGTACTTC CASSPRLAGGPYEQYF TRBJ2-7 . TRBD2 TRBV6-2/TRBV6-3
TGCGCCAGCAGCCAGCCTATCGAGGGGGTACGGTATGGCTACACCTTC CASSQPIEGVRYGYTF TRBJ1-2 . . TRBV4-1
TGTGCCTGGAGTGAGGGGGGGGCGGGAGCTTTCTTT CAWSEGGAGAFF TRBJ1-1 . . TRBV30
TGTGCCAGCTCACCACCGAATGTGCAGGGATGGACTGAAGCTTTCTTT CASSPPNVQGWTEAFF TRBJ1-1 . . TRBV18
TGCGCCAGCAGCTCACCAATTACAGGGGGGAATGAGCAGTTCTTC CASSSPITGGNEQFF TRBJ2-1 . TRBD1 TRBV5-1
TGTGCCAGCAGCCAATGGACTAGATCTCTTGCAGAGCAGTTCTTC CASSQWTRSLAEQFF TRBJ2-1 . TRBD2 TRBV14
TGTGCCAGCAGTGAATTCCTGGTGGGAGAAGAAGATACGCAGTATTTT CASSEFLVGEEDTQYF TRBJ2-3 . . TRBV2
TGTGCCACCAGCAGGTCAGGGGCCTACAATGAGCAGTTCTTC CATSRSGAYNEQFF TRBJ2-1 . . TRBV15
TGTGCCAGCAGCTTGGAAGGGGCGAATAATGAAAAACTGTTTTTT CASSLEGANNEKLFF TRBJ1-4 . . TRBV5-8
TGTGCCAGCAGTTCGGAATGGGACAAATTGAACACTGAAGCTTTCTTT CASSSEWDKLNTEAFF TRBJ1-1 . . TRBV5-6
TGCGCCAGCAGCCAAGAACAAAGCAGGGTCCACGAGCAGTACTTC CASSQEQSRVHEQYF TRBJ2-7 . . TRBV4-3
TGTGCCAGCAGCCAAGTAACGGGAGTTGGCACAGATACGCAGTATTTT CASSQVTGVGTDTQYF TRBJ2-3 . . TRBV3-1/TRBV3-2
TGTGCCAGCTATGCAGGCAGGGGATTCTTATCCAATGAGCAGTTCTTC CASYAGRGFLSNEQFF TRBJ2-1 . . TRBV27
TGCAGCGTTGAAGAGAAGGAGGCTGGCTACACCTTC CSVEEKEAGYTF TRBJ1-2 . . TRBV29-1
TGTGCCAGCAGAAGTAGCGGAAAAGAGACCCAGTACTTC CASRSSGKETQYF TRBJ2-5 . . TRBV2
TGTGCCAGCGGCTTTTCTACAAATGCGAGACAGGGTGGCTACACCTTC CASGFSTNARQGGYTF TRBJ1-2 . TRBD1 TRBV27
TGTGCCAGCAGATCGACAGCGGGGCAGCCCCAGCATTTT CASRSTAGQPQHF TRBJ1-5 few . TRBV6-5
TGTGCCAGCTCACCCTTGGGACTAGCAGGCTATGAGCAGTTCTTC CASSPLGLAGYEQFF TRBJ2-1 . TRBD2 TRBV18
TGTGCCAGCAGCTTTCCGGACAGGGGGCCGAACACTGAAGCTTTCTTT CASSFPDRGPNTEAFF TRBJ1-1 . TRBD1 TRBV7-9
TGTGCCAGCAGCTTGCGAGGTGGACTGAACACAGATACGCAGTATTTT CASSLRGGLNTDTQYF TRBJ2-3 . . TRBV5-6
TGTGCCAGTAGCACCTCAGGGGGCACTGAAGCTTTCTTT CASSTSGGTEAFF TRBJ1-1 . TRBD1 TRBV19
TGTGCCAGCAGCTCGACAGGGACGCCCCTTGAAAAACTGTTTTTT CASSSTGTPLEKLFF TRBJ1-4 . TRBD1 TRBV7-2
TGTGCCAGCAGCTTAAGAGGAGACCAAGAGACCCAGTACTTC CASSLRGDQETQYF TRBJ2-5 once . TRBV7-3
TGTGCCAGCAGCTCTACTCGGCCAGGCCTTTATTATGGCTACACCTTC CASSSTRPGLYYGYTF TRBJ1-2 . . TRBV7-8
TGTGCCAGCTCACCAACTAGCTCTAGCAGTTCCTACGAGCAGTACTTC CASSPTSSSSSYEQYF TRBJ2-7 . . TRBV18
TGTGCCTGGAGTGTGAAGGGGGCGCGACCTGAAGCTTTCTTT CAWSVKGARPEAFF TRBJ1-1 once TRBD1 TRBV30
TGTGCCAGTAGTATAAATTATAGCAATCAGCCCCAGCATTTT CASSINYSNQPQHF TRBJ1-5 . . TRBV19
TGTGCCAGCACCACTTCCGGGGGTCAGAACACCGGGGAGCTGTTTTTT CASTTSGGQNTGELFF TRBJ2-2 . . TRBV7-9
TGTGCCAGCAGTTCGACTAGCCGTTATGACGGGGAGCTGTTTTTT CASSSTSRYDGELFF TRBJ2-2 . TRBD2 TRBV6-5
TGTGCCAGCAGCTGGTTGGACATCAACACCGGGGAGCTGTTTTTT CASSWLDINTGELFF TRBJ2-2 . . TRBV7-6
TGTGCCATCAGTGAGCAACAGGGGACTCCAGATACGCAGTATTTT CAISEQQGTPDTQYF TRBJ2-3 . . TRBV10-3
TGTGCCAGCAGTGAAGCGCTTCCGGACAGGGGAAGGGCTTTCTTT CASSEALPDRGRAFF TRBJ1-1 . TRBD1 TRBV6-1
TGTGCCAGCAGCTTAGCGGAGTTAGCCAAAAACATTCAGTACTTC CASSLAELAKNIQYF TRBJ2-4 . . TRBV7-2
TGTGCCAGCAGCTTAGAGGCTAGCGGGAGTCAGTCCTTC CASSLEASGSQSF TRBJ2-7 many TRBD2 TRBV7-9
TGTGCCAGCACACTTTGGGAGGGTACAGATACGCAGTATTTT CASTLWEGTDTQYF TRBJ2-3 . TRBD2 TRBV6-5
TGTGCCAGCAGCCAAAACAGGGGTGGCTACACCTTC CASSQNRGGYTF TRBJ1-2 . TRBD1 TRBV3-1/TRBV3-2
TGTGCCAGCAGCCAGGACAGGGAGAGCGAAAAACTGTTTTTT CASSQDRESEKLFF TRBJ1-4 . TRBD1 TRBV2
TGTGCCATCAGTGGTAGACAGGGCTACTATGGCTACACCTTC CAISGRQGYYGYTF TRBJ1-2 . TRBD1 TRBV10-3
TGTGCCAGCAGTTATGACAAATCCTATGGCTACACCTTC CASSYDKSYGYTF TRBJ1-2 . . TRBV6-5
TGTGCCATCAGCGCAATTGACACTCTTTACTCGGGGGAGCCCAACTATGGCTACACCTTC CAISAIDTLYSGEPNYGYTF TRBJ1-2 . . TRBV10-3
TGTGCCAGCAGTGGATTACAGGGGAAGGACTATGGCTACACCTTC CASSGLQGKDYGYTF TRBJ1-2 . TRBD1 TRBV2
TGTGCCAGTAGTCCAACAGGGTGGGTCACTGAAGCTTTCTTT CASSPTGWVTEAFF TRBJ1-1 . . TRBV19
TGTGCCAGCAGCCAAGGGACAGGGGGACTCCCTGAAGCTTTCTTT CASSQGTGGLPEAFF TRBJ1-1 . TRBD1 TRBV3-1/TRBV3-2
TGTGCCTCACAGGGGGACCTGTACGAGCAGTACTTC CASQGDLYEQYF TRBJ2-7 . TRBD1 TRBV6-5
TGTGCCAGCAGCTTGATGGGCGTCTCCTACGAGCAGTACTTC CASSLMGVSYEQYF TRBJ2-7 . . TRBV5-6
TGTGCCAGCAGTGAAGGAGCGGGAGGGCCTTATGTATTGACCGGGGAGCTGTTTTTT CASSEGAGGPYVLTGELFF TRBJ2-2 . TRBD2 TRBV6-1
TGTGCCAGCAGCCCCCGAGGGGGTAGCGGGGAAGTGCAGTACTTC CASSPRGGSGEVQYF TRBJ2-7 . TRBD2 TRBV3-1/TRBV3-2
TGTGCCAGCAGCTGGGGGCCCCGCGATCATAACTATGGCTACACCTTC CASSWGPRDHNYGYTF TRBJ1-2 once . TRBV25-1
TGTGCCAGCACCCTGGGAGGGGGTGATGGAAACACCATATATTTT CASTLGGGDGNTIYF TRBJ1-3 . . TRBV9
TGTGCCAGCAGAGGGGCCCTCTACGAGCAGTACTTC CASRGALYEQYF TRBJ2-7 . . TRBV3-1/TRBV3-2
TGTGCCAGCAGTTACCTCTCCATTAGGAACACTGAAGCTTTCTTT CASSYLSIRNTEAFF TRBJ1-1 . . TRBV6-6
TGTGCCAGCAGCTCCGGATCGGACAGGGGCTATGGCTACACCTTC CASSSGSDRGYGYTF TRBJ1-2 . TRBD1 TRBV5-4
TGTGCCAGCAGTTTATCAGGCGGAACTGAAGCTTTCTTT CASSLSGGTEAFF TRBJ1-1 . . TRBV27
TGTGCCAGCAGTGACGGGCAGGGGGCTCCCCCCCTCCACTTT CASSDGQGAPPLHF TRBJ1-6 . TRBD1 TRBV27